This T cell receptor (beta chain) was recovered during a study of cytomegalovirus exposure and HLA in healthy donors. Whole-study results and caveats: An analysis done earlier found most TCR beta V segments productive about 90% or about 30% of the time. A later analysis linked a missense DCLRE1C variant to TCR beta V- and J-gene trimming. Associated with cytomegalovirus, according to the listing, were some 180 TCR beta chains. Information on immune exposure was restricted to one variable (CMV serostatus).

This clone was detected a few times. Its matching antigen is unknown. Germline V gene lookup returns CDR1 MNHEY and CDR2 SVGAGI. Trimming cost V 5 bases and J 2 bases, with 6 bases left between them. This CDR3 is 12 amino acids long. The PCR made use of 60 Vbeta and 13 Jbeta primers. The data were produced by immunoSEQ multiplex PCR, yet TCRdb's version contains in-frame clones alone and is incomplete. The sample comprises 120,000 to 150,000 clones, about 82% of which are singletons, and roughly 3.4% rests with the top ten. The V call is TRBV6-5, the J call TRBJ1-2, with a weak D call TRBD1 (5 bases). The clonotype was recovered from a male donor in good health and CMV-seronegative. The sample taken for sequencing was PBMCs. CDR3 in DNA: TGTGCCAGCAGTCGGGGGAACTATGGCTACACCTTC. It translates to CASSRGNYGYTF.